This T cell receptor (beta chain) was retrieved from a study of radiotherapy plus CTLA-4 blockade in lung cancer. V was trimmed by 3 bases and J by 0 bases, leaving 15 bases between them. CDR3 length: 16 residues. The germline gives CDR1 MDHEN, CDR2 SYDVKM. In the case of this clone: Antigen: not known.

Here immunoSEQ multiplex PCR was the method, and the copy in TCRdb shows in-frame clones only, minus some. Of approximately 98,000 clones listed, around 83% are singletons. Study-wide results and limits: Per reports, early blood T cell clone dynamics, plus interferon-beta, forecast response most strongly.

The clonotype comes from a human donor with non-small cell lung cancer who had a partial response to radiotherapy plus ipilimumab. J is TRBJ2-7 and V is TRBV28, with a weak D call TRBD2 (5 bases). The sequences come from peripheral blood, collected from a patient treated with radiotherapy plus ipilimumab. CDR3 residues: CASSFGSLISSYEQYF. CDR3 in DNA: TGTGCCAGCAGTTTTGGGAGCTTGATTAGCTCCTACGAGCAGTACTTC. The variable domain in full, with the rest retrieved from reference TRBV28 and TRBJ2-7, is DVKVTQSSRYLVKRTGEKVFLECVQDMDHENMFWYRQDPGLGLRLIYFSYDVKMKEKGDIPEGYSVSREKKERFSLILESASTNQTSMYLCASSFGSLISSYEQYFGPGTRLTVT.